Below, 24 T cell receptor beta chains from the same sample are listed, as sequenced in a study. TCRdb fed the RT-PCR reads into MiXCR, producing one record per CDR3 protein. Of almost 700,000 distinct CDR3 sequences listed, approximately 15% were seen once; the top ten hold 3% to 4.5%. Sequenced input: memory CD4+ T cells from blood. These receptors were obtained from a female donor in good health, serving as a healthy control.

This clonotype appeared a few times. V gene TRBV7-2 combines with J gene TRBJ1-5, with 7 bases aligning to TRBD1. Germline assignment: CDR1 SGHTA and CDR2 FQGNSA. The CDR3 consists of 15 residues. The J segment lost 9 bases and the V segment lost 2 bases, leaving 10 bases of the junction unmatched. The CDR3 spells CASSLSSQGGLPQHF. The CDR3 region has the DNA TGTGCCAGCAGCTTATCGAGCCAGGGGGGTCTGCCCCAGCATTTT.

A note on this clonotype: A read error may account for a junction end that differs from germline. As DNA, the CDR3 is TGTGCCAGCATCAGTAGCGTGGGCACAGATACGCAGTGTTTT. It translates to CASISSVGTDTQCF. This chain connects TRBV5-4 to TRBJ2-3; perhaps TRBD2 as D (5 bases). Germline CDR1 and CDR2: SGHNT and YYREEE (reference sequence). The CDR3 sequence is 14 residues long.

In its sample, this clonotype was seen many times. This chain joins TRBV5-1 and TRBJ1-3, with TRBD1 matching 8 bases. The CDR3 has 16 residues. Germline V gives CDR1 SGHRS, CDR2 YFSETQ. V dropped 0 bases and J dropped 2; count of bases not matched to a gene: 4. CDR3 loop: CASSLGQGTTGNTIYF. As DNA, the CDR3 is TGCGCCAGCAGCTTGGGACAGGGGACGACTGGAAACACCATATATTTT. Complete variable domain (other parts from reference TRBV5-1 and TRBJ1-3): KAGVTQTPRYLIKTRGQQVTLSCSPISGHRSVSWYQQTPGQGLQFLFEYFSETQRNKGNFPGRFSGRQFSNSRSEMNVSTLELGDSALYLCASSLGQGTTGNTIYFGEGSWLTVV.

The chain uses TRBV5-1 and TRBJ2-1, with TRBD2 matching 9 bases. This CDR3 region has 14 residues. Germline loops: CDR1 SGHRS, CDR2 YFSETQ. V lost 1 base, J lost 5 bases, and 1 base stayed unmatched. The CDR3 here is CASSLRLADNEQFF. In nucleotides, the CDR3 is TGCGCCAGCAGCTTGCGACTAGCGGACAATGAGCAGTTCTTC. Combining the CDR3 with reference TRBV5-1 and TRBJ2-1 gives the whole variable domain KAGVTQTPRYLIKTRGQQVTLSCSPISGHRSVSWYQQTPGQGLQFLFEYFSETQRNKGNFPGRFSGRQFSNSRSEMNVSTLELGDSALYLCASSLRLADNEQFFGPGTRLTVL.

This clonotype showed up many times. This chain joins TRBV7-2 and TRBJ1-5, with TRBD1 as a possible D gene (6 bases). Trimming left V 3 bases short and J 0 bases short, with 15 bases between. CDR3 length: 17 residues. CDR1 is SGHTA and CDR2 is FQGNSA in the germline V gene. CDR3 in DNA: TGTGCCAGCAGCTTGTCCTCCGGGACAACTAGCAATCAGCCCCAGCATTTT. Translation: CASSLSSGTTSNQPQHF.

This clonotype was recorded a few times. The V call is TRBV5-1, the J call TRBJ2-1; 9 bases fit TRBD2. Germline CDR1 and CDR2: SGHRS and YFSETQ. CDR3 length equals 15 residues. Trimming removed 4 bases from V and 6 bases from J; junction bases left unmatched: 8. In nucleotides, the CDR3 is TGCGCCAGCAGCATACAGCGGGAGGCTAGCAATGAGCAGTTCTTC. It translates to CASSIQREASNEQFF.

The chain employs TRBV6-6 and TRBJ2-4; D remains ambiguous. The germline V gene has CDR1 MNHNY and CDR2 SVGAGI (reference sequence). Deletions cut 4 bases from V and 3 bases from J, with 13 bases between. This CDR3 comprises 15 residues. The CDR3 DNA reads as TGTGCCAGCAGTTTGGCCCGGCAGATCAAAAACATTCAGTACTTC. This sequence encodes CASSLARQIKNIQYF.

This clonotype was seen ten or more times. V gene TRBV6-2 or TRBV6-3 combines with J gene TRBJ2-1; TRBD1 matches at 10 bases. CDR1 and CDR2 from the germline V gene are MNHEY and SVGEGT. V shed 6 bases and J 9 bases; nucleotides not matched to a gene: 5. This CDR3 is built from 13 residues. In nucleotides, the CDR3 is TGTGCCAGCAGGAGACAGGGGGCTGGTGAGCAGTTCTTC. Translated, it gives CASRRQGAGEQFF.

The chain has TRBV11-2 and TRBJ2-1; 9 bases are shared with TRBD1. The CDR3 loop spans 15 amino acids. V gave up 6 bases and J gave up 4 bases; unmatched junction bases: 7. Per the germline V gene, CDR1 is SGHAT and CDR2 is FQNNGV. CDR3 nucleotides: TGTGCCAGCAGGAGGGGACAGGGCCGGTACAATGAGCAGTTCTTC. It specifies CASRRGQGRYNEQFF.

V usage is TRBV7-2 and J usage is TRBJ2-7, with a possible D match to TRBD2 (5 bases). The CDR3 totals 15 residues. V was trimmed by 4 bases and J by 4 bases, leaving 17 bases between them. Germline lookup yields CDR1 SGHTA and CDR2 FQGNSA. CDR3 sequence (DNA): TGTGCCAGCAGCTCCCGGACTTTCTTAACGTACGAGCAGTACTTC. It specifies CASSSRTFLTYEQYF.

The chain couples TRBV5-1 to TRBJ1-5; D may be TRBD1 (5 bases). CDR1 is SGHRS, CDR2 YFSETQ, per germline. The CDR3 is made up of 20 amino acids. Trimming left V 4 bases short and J 1 base short, with 27 bases between. The CDR3 nucleotides are TGCGCCAGCAGCCCGCGAAACTTCTCAGGTGGGGGAAAGAGCAATCAGCCCCAGCATTTT. Its protein product is CASSPRNFSGGGKSNQPQHF.

This chain uses TRBV20-1 with TRBJ2-2; no definite D call. The CDR3 is 11 amino acids. Per the germline V gene, CDR1 is DFQATT and CDR2 is SNEGSKA (reference sequence). Trimming removed 1 base at V and 8 bases at J, with 5 bases between. The CDR3 sequence: CSARGPGELFF. CDR3 in DNA: TGCAGTGCTAGAGGCCCAGGGGAGCTGTTTTTT.

This rearrangement joins TRBV9 to TRBJ1-4, with 7 positions matching TRBD1. CDR1 is SGDLS, CDR2 YYNGEE, per germline. V was pared by 3 bases and J by 7 bases, with 9 bases of the junction left unmatched. This CDR3 spans 15 amino acids. The CDR3 sequence is CASSADQGVVEKLFF. In DNA form, the CDR3 reads TGTGCCAGCAGCGCGGACCAGGGGGTTGTTGAAAAACTGTTTTTT.

For the CDR3, the DNA is TGTGCCAGCAGCTCCCCAGGTGGACACCGGAACACTGAAGCTTTCTTT. Encoded protein: CASSSPGGHRNTEAFF. The chain couples TRBV7-8 to TRBJ1-1; maybe TRBD1 (5 bases). Germline V gene sequence: CDR1 SGHVS, CDR2 FQNEAQ. V lost 4 bases and J 1 base, leaving 16 bases between the germline ends. This CDR3 contains 16 residues.

In its sample, this clonotype was seen a few times. The V call is TRBV20-1, the J call TRBJ1-2; tentative D call: TRBD1 (5 bases). The V end was cut by 5 bases, the J end by 1 base, with 11 bases between. Germline V gene data show CDR1 as DFQATT and CDR2 as SNEGSKA (reference sequence). CDR3 length equals 13 residues. The CDR3 here is CSAYDSLNYGYTF. Written as DNA, the CDR3 is TGCAGTGCTTACGACAGCCTTAACTATGGCTACACCTTC.

With regard to this clonotype: Just one base apart from a much larger clone, this may be a read error. The V call is TRBV7-2, the J call TRBJ2-7; D unresolved. The germline gives CDR1 SGHTA, CDR2 FQGNSA. The CDR3 sequence is 14 residues long. Trimming pared 5 bases from V and 2 bases from J, leaving 13 bases between. CDR3 in DNA: TGTGCCAGCAGCACTTTTGCAGCAACCTACGAGCAGTACTTC. Protein product: CASSTFAATYEQYF.

This sequence joins TRBV14 and TRBJ2-5; perhaps TRBD1 as D (6 bases). CDR1 and CDR2 (germline): SGHDN, FVKESK. V lost 0 bases and J 5 bases, leaving 16 bases between the germline ends. CDR3 length: 16 amino acids. The CDR3 is CASSQDLGQWGETQYF. CDR3 DNA: TGTGCCAGCAGCCAAGATTTAGGACAGTGGGGGGAGACCCAGTACTTC. The full variable domain, its missing parts supplied by reference TRBV14 and TRBJ2-5, is EAGVTQFPSHSVIEKGQTVTLRCDPISGHDNLYWYRRVMGKEIKFLLHFVKESKQDESGMPNNRFLAERTGGTYSTLKVQPAELEDSGVYFCASSQDLGQWGETQYFGPGTRLLVL.

This clonotype has ten or more counts. The chain links TRBV10-3 to TRBJ2-1; no clear D gene. The germline gives CDR1 ENHRY, CDR2 SYGVKD. This CDR3 is 13 amino acids long. V lost 4 bases and J 10 bases, leaving 14 bases between the germline ends. CDR3 sequence (DNA): TGTGCCATCAGTGCGCCCACACGCGGCGAGCAGTTCTTC. Its protein is CAISAPTRGEQFF.

This clonotype has a handful of counts. V gene TRBV11-2 combines with J gene TRBJ2-5, with 9 bases aligning to TRBD2. CDR3 length: 18 amino acids. The ends lost 1 base at V and 0 bases at J; junction bases unmatched: 9. CDR1 and CDR2 (germline): SGHAT, FQNNGV. This chain's CDR3 is CASSLGGLAGTNQETQYF. CDR3 coding DNA: TGTGCCAGCAGCTTAGGTGGGCTAGCGGGGACTAACCAAGAGACCCAGTACTTC.

The chain is built from TRBV2 and TRBJ1-1; the D gene is possibly TRBD1 (5 bases). V was shortened by 7 bases and J by 5 bases, with 14 bases between the two germline ends. The CDR3 length is 13 residues. Germline CDR1 reads SNHLY; CDR2 reads FYNNEI. The CDR3 DNA follows: TGTGCCAGCAATACCCAGGGTGATACTGAAGCTTTCTTT. This sequence encodes CASNTQGDTEAFF.

This clonotype occurred a few times. This chain links TRBV5-6 with TRBJ1-1; 9 nucleotides align to TRBD1. CDR1 is SGHDT, CDR2 YYEEEE, per germline. The CDR3 extends over 15 amino acids. V trimming: 3 bases; J trimming: 3 bases; junction bases outside the gene matches: 6. The CDR3 DNA sequence: TGTGCCAGCAGCTGGACAGGGGATTGGGACACTGAAGCTTTCTTT. Its translation is CASSWTGDWDTEAFF. The full variable domain, in which reference TRBV5-6 and TRBJ1-1 provide the parts outside the CDR3, is DAGVTQSPTHLIKTRGQQVTLRCSPKSGHDTVSWYQQALGQGPQFIFQYYEEEERQRGNFPDRFSGHQFPNYSSELNVNALLLGDSALYLCASSWTGDWDTEAFFGQGTRLTVV.

This clonotype appeared many times. The chain links TRBV28 to TRBJ2-3; weak D call: TRBD2 (5 bases). The germline gives CDR1 MDHEN, CDR2 SYDVKM. The CDR3 loop spans 16 amino acids. Trimming cost V 2 bases and J 3 bases, with 15 bases left between them. The CDR3 DNA reads TGTGCCAGCAGTTTACGCCTACTAGTTGGGACAGATACGCAGTATTTT. Protein product: CASSLRLLVGTDTQYF. Full variable domain (rest looked up from reference TRBV28 and TRBJ2-3): DVKVTQSSRYLVKRTGEKVFLECVQDMDHENMFWYRQDPGLGLRLIYFSYDVKMKEKGDIPEGYSVSREKKERFSLILESASTNQTSMYLCASSLRLLVGTDTQYFGPGTRLTVL.

This clonotype was seen a few times. V and J are TRBV5-1 and TRBJ2-1; TRBD1 matches 7 bases. This CDR3 contains 14 residues. Germline CDR1 reads SGHRS; CDR2 reads YFSETQ. V shed 4 bases and J 4 bases; nucleotides not matched to a gene: 5. In nucleotides, the CDR3 is TGCGCCAGCAGCCAGGGGGACACATACAATGAGCAGTTCTTC. Residues: CASSQGDTYNEQFF. The full variable domain, completed using reference TRBV5-1 and TRBJ2-1, is KAGVTQTPRYLIKTRGQQVTLSCSPISGHRSVSWYQQTPGQGLQFLFEYFSETQRNKGNFPGRFSGRQFSNSRSEMNVSTLELGDSALYLCASSQGDTYNEQFFGPGTRLTVL.

The chain employs TRBV25-1 and TRBJ1-1; D uncertain. V was cut by 8 bases and J by 5 bases, with 18 bases left in between. This CDR3 comprises 14 residues. CDR1 is MGHDK, CDR2 SYGVNS, per germline. The CDR3 spells CASGGGLRGTEAFF. The CDR3 region has the DNA TGTGCCAGCGGAGGAGGTCTGAGAGGAACTGAAGCTTTCTTT.